A single sample gave rise to the 21 T cell receptor beta chains below, sequenced in a study of a mutant IDH1 vaccine in newly diagnosed glioma. Some clones are missing from TCRdb's copy, which holds only in-frame ones; the method was immunoSEQ multiplex PCR. The top ten clones hold about 2% of a sample with 30,000 to 40,000 clones, around 90% of them seen once. Indicated time point: week 47, end of study. Every vaccination contained 300 ug of the mutant IDH1 20-mer peptide and was paired with topical imiquimod. Antigen specificity for these receptors is unknown. The sequences come from PBMCs, collected from a glioma patient whose treatment included an IDH1 peptide vaccine. The receptors were gathered from a man in his forties or fifties with glioma.

For the CDR3, the DNA is TGTGCCAGCAGTTACGACAGGGAAGCCTACGAGCAGTACGTC. Amino acids: CASSYDREAYEQYV. This chain joins TRBV6-5 and TRBJ2-7; 7 bases map to TRBD1. The germline CDR1 and CDR2 sequences are MNHEY and SVGAGI. V lost 2 bases to trimming and J lost 2 bases; unmatched junction nucleotides: 3. The CDR3 extends over 14 amino acids.

This chain connects TRBV4-3 to TRBJ2-5; possible D gene TRBD1, 6 bases. CDR1 LGHNA and CDR2 YSLEER come from the germline V gene. V was cut by 1 base and J by 5 bases, with 14 bases left in between. The length of the CDR3 is 15 residues. CDR3 sequence (DNA): TGCGCCAGCAGCCAAGCGTTTGGGGGCTCCGAGACCCAGTACTTC. This translates into CASSQAFGGSETQYF.

The rearrangement links TRBV7-9 to TRBJ1-4, with 7 nucleotides matching TRBD1. CDR3 length: 16 residues. With V trimmed by 2 bases and J by 7 bases, 10 bases remained unmatched. The germline CDR1 and CDR2 sequences are SEHNR and FQNEAQ (reference sequence). The CDR3 loop is CASSLTSGGGGEKLFF. The CDR3 DNA sequence: TGTGCCAGCAGCTTAACCTCGGGAGGGGGCGGTGAAAAACTGTTTTTT. Full variable domain (outside the CDR3, taken from reference TRBV7-9 and TRBJ1-4): DTGVSQNPRHKITKRGQNVTFRCDPISEHNRLYWYRQTLGQGPEFLTYFQNEAQLEKSRLLSDRFSAERPKGSFSTLEIQRTEQGDSAMYLCASSLTSGGGGEKLFFGSGTQLSVL.

This clone appeared a single time. This chain connects TRBV5-8 to TRBJ1-1; TRBD1 is a possible D gene (5 bases). Trimming shortened V by 2 bases and J by 0 bases, and 20 bases separated the two germline ends. CDR3 length: 18 amino acids. Germline-derived CDR1 and CDR2 are SGHTS and YDEGEE. In DNA form, the CDR3 reads TGTGCCAGCAGCTTTATTACGGGTAGGGGAGGACTGAACACTGAAGCTTTCTTT. It specifies CASSFITGRGGLNTEAFF. Based on the CDR3 plus reference TRBV5-8 and TRBJ1-1, the full variable domain is EAGVTQSPTHLIKTRGQQATLRCSPISGHTSVYWYQQALGLGLQFLLWYDEGEERNRGNFPPRFSGRQFPNYSSELNVNALELEDSALYLCASSFITGRGGLNTEAFFGQGTRLTVV.

This chain uses TRBV15 with TRBJ2-1; tentative D call: TRBD1 (6 bases). Trimming left V 0 bases short and J 5 bases short, with 8 bases between. The CDR3 is 14 residues long. Per the germline V gene, CDR1 is LNHNV and CDR2 is YYDKDF (reference sequence). CDR3 loop: CATSRDWTDNEQFF. Here the CDR3 DNA reads TGTGCCACCAGCAGAGATTGGACAGACAATGAGCAGTTCTTC.

The table lists this clone with a count of one. The CDR3 is CASSWTGNGYTF. The DNA for the CDR3 is TGTGCCAGCAGTTGGACAGGGAATGGCTACACCTTC. This chain joins TRBV6-5 and TRBJ1-2; 8 bases agree with TRBD1. Germline V gene data show CDR1 as MNHEY and CDR2 as SVGAGI. CDR3 length: 12 residues. Germline trimming cut 4 bases from V and 6 bases from J; bases unmatched to any gene: 1.

V is TRBV6-4 and J is TRBJ2-1; the D gene could be TRBD1 or TRBD2 (5 bases each). CDR3 length: 13 residues. The germline V gene encodes CDR1 MRHNA and CDR2 SNTAGT. Trimming cost V 5 bases and J 5 bases, with 10 bases left between them. CDR3 in amino acids: CASSKGDDNEQFF. Here the CDR3 DNA reads TGTGCCAGCAGTAAAGGGGACGACAATGAGCAGTTCTTC.

The chain combines TRBV6-5 with TRBJ2-2, with a weak D call TRBD1 (6 bases). In germline, CDR1 is MNHEY, CDR2 SVGAGI. The V end was cut by 0 bases, the J end by 1 base, with 9 bases between. This CDR3 region has 16 residues. CDR3 in amino acids: CASSYSGHLNTGELFF. CDR3 coding DNA: TGTGCCAGCAGTTACTCGGGACATCTGAACACCGGGGAGCTGTTTTTT.

The chain carries TRBV5-8 and TRBJ1-2, with TRBD1 matching over 9 bases. Trimming took 5 bases from V and 8 from J; bases not matched to a gene: 10. Germline V gene data show CDR1 as SGHTS and CDR2 as YDEGEE. This CDR3 has 14 amino acids. The chain's CDR3 is CASRDGQGRDGYTF. The CDR3 DNA reads TGTGCCAGCAGGGACGGACAGGGGCGTGACGGCTACACCTTC.

In this sample, this clone turned up once. V usage is TRBV6-1 and J usage is TRBJ2-3; 7 positions agree with TRBD2. V was pared by 4 bases and J by 2 bases, with 3 bases of the junction left unmatched. The CDR3 loop spans 14 amino acids. The germline V gene has CDR1 MNHNS and CDR2 SASEGT. CDR3 protein: CASSVGTTTDTQYF. CDR3 DNA sequence: TGTGCCAGCAGTGTGGGGACTACCACAGATACGCAGTATTTT.

The chain carries TRBV18 and TRBJ2-3, with 7 bases fitting TRBD1. CDR3 length equals 14 residues. Germline CDR1 reads KGHSH; CDR2 reads LQKENI. As DNA, the CDR3 is TGTGCGAGGGGGCTCCCCACGAGCACAGATACGCAGTATTTT. Translating gives CARGLPTSTDTQYF.

The rearrangement uses TRBV6-1 and TRBJ1-3; D is unclear. The V gene's germline CDR1 is MNHNS and CDR2 SASEGT. The length of the CDR3 is 14 residues. Trimming took 5 bases from V and 1 from J, leaving 9 bases between them. CDR3 region: CASSPGWSGNTIYF. CDR3 DNA: TGTGCCAGCAGTCCAGGATGGTCTGGAAACACCATATATTTT.

The V and J genes are TRBV5-4 and TRBJ1-3, with D unresolved. CDR3 length: 16 amino acids. V was clipped by 0 bases and J by 4 bases, with 14 bases between them. CDR1 and CDR2 from the germline V gene are SGHNT and YYREEE (reference sequence). The CDR3 region has the DNA TGTGCCAGCAGCTTGGCGGGGTTAGAGGCCGGAAACACCATATATTTT. Translating it yields CASSLAGLEAGNTIYF.

The chain employs TRBV11-3 and TRBJ1-1; no clear D gene. Trimming removed 2 bases from V and 5 bases from J, with 9 bases in between. Per germline, CDR1 SGHNT and CDR2 YENEEA. The CDR3 length is 13 residues. The CDR3 DNA sequence: TGTGCCAGCAGCTTATATTCAGGAACTGAAGCTTTCTTT. Its protein product is CASSLYSGTEAFF.

J is TRBJ2-2 and V is TRBV7-2; maybe TRBD2 (7 bases). Deletions cut 6 bases from V and 2 bases from J, with 16 bases between. CDR1 is SGHTA and CDR2 is FQGNSA in the germline V gene. This CDR3 spans 16 amino acids. The CDR3, as DNA: TGTGCCAGCAGTACAAAAGGGGGGGCTAACACCGGGGAGCTGTTTTTT. It encodes CASSTKGGANTGELFF.

The genes are TRBV27 and TRBJ2-1, with D perhaps matching TRBD1 or TRBD2 (5 bases each). The germline gives CDR1 MNHEY, CDR2 SMNVEV (reference sequence). The CDR3 is made up of 14 amino acids. V lost 4 bases and J lost 4, with 11 bases in between. The CDR3 here is CASSSGTGYNEQFF. The CDR3, as DNA: TGTGCCAGCAGTTCCGGGACCGGGTACAATGAGCAGTTCTTC.

The genes are TRBV4-3 and TRBJ2-5; 13 bases match TRBD2. The germline V gene encodes CDR1 LGHNA and CDR2 YSLEER. V shed 0 bases, J shed 2 bases, and the junction held 6 bases outside the gene matches. This CDR3 is built from 18 residues. The DNA for the CDR3 is TGCGCCAGCAGCCAAGAAACTAGCGGGAGGGCGGGGCAAGAGACCCAGTACTTC. Translated, it gives CASSQETSGRAGQETQYF.

V and J are TRBV4-1 and TRBJ2-2, with D tentatively TRBD1 or TRBD2 (5 bases each). CDR1 is MGHRA, CDR2 YSYEKL, per germline. This CDR3 has 14 amino acids. V was trimmed by 1 base and J by 7 bases, leaving 10 bases between them. CDR3: CASSQARDGGELFF. CDR3 DNA: TGCGCCAGCAGCCAAGCGAGGGACGGCGGGGAGCTGTTTTTT.

V is TRBV10-3 and J is TRBJ2-7, with 7 bases that match TRBD2. Germline lookup yields CDR1 ENHRY and CDR2 SYGVKD. There are 18 residues in the CDR3. With V trimmed by 2 bases and J by 2 bases, 15 bases remained unmatched. CDR3 bases: TGTGCCATCAGTGAGAGTTCGGGTCGAGCGGGGCGCCCCTACGAGCAGTACGTC. Translating gives CAISESSGRAGRPYEQYV.

The chain uses TRBV18 and TRBJ1-3, with 10 bases aligning to TRBD1. V lost 1 base and J lost 3; bases outside the gene matches: 3. CDR1 is KGHSH and CDR2 is LQKENI in the germline V gene. The CDR3 consists of 16 residues. CDR3 DNA sequence: TGTGCCAGCTCACCACTTGGGACAGGGGATGGAAACACCATATATTTT. Protein product: CASSPLGTGDGNTIYF.

The chain links TRBV7-9 to TRBJ2-2; a weak D match, TRBD1 (7 bases). Trimming stripped 5 bases from V and 6 bases from J, with 19 bases between. The length of the CDR3 is 16 residues. Germline CDR1 SEHNR, CDR2 FQNEAQ (reference sequence). CDR3 residues: CASSPGGTESAGELFF. As DNA, the CDR3 is TGTGCCAGCAGCCCAGGGGGGACGGAAAGCGCCGGGGAGCTGTTTTTT.